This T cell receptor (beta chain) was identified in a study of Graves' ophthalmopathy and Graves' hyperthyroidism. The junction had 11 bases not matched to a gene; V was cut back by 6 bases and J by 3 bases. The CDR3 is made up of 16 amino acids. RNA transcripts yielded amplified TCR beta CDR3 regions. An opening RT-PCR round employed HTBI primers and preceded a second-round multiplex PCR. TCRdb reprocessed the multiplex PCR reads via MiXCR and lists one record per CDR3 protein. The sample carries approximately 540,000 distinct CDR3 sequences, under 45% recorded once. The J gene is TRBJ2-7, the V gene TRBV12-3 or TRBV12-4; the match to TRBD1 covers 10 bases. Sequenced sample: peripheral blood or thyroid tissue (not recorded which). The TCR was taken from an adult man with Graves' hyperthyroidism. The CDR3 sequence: CASSQPPDRGDYEQYF. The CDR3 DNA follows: TGTGCCAGCAGCCAACCCCCGGACAGGGGGGACTACGAGCAGTACTTC.